This TCR beta chain was sequenced in a study of PD-L1 blockade in urothelial cancer (dated by TCRdb to the late 2010s). About the study as a whole: All patients started therapy in about 2014 and received atezolizumab 1,200 mg intravenously every 3 weeks. Twenty-five of 29 patients were males with bladder-origin urothelial cancer, and about 65% of the roughly 30 reported a prior smoking history. An ECOG performance status of 0 or 1 was recorded for the patients, and 0 to 3 prior chemotherapy regimens had been received by the patients. Blood samples were analyzed at two time points: 3 weeks after treatment start (second dose) and 6 weeks after treatment start. Blood samples gave median yields of approximately 130,000 T cells and approximately 80,000 unique TCRs, along with a median clonality of 0.080. An exploratory multi-omic analysis was conducted of the somatic, immune and clinical correlates of response to PD-L1 blockade with atezolizumab in urothelial cancer. TCR sequencing covered pretreatment tumor samples and matched, serially collected peripheral blood taken before and after atezolizumab treatment. Durable clinical benefit was defined as a progression-free survival longer than 6 months, and TCR features were additionally tested against progression-free survival and overall survival. In the same patients, pretreatment tumors underwent whole exome sequencing and RNA sequencing in addition to TCR sequencing. Nine patients reached durable clinical benefit, while about 19 patients did not. Pretreatment blood TCR-seq was available for twenty-nine patients, at least one posttreatment blood collection was obtained for 25 or so patients, and tumor TCR-seq was available for 25 or so patients. What the authors observed across the whole study: A pretreatment peripheral blood TCR clonality below the median was linked to improved progression-free and overall survival. Because the sample size was small (n ≈ 30) and many exploratory analyses were performed, the results are intended to be hypothesis-generating. Greater expansion of tumor-associated TCR clones in peripheral blood 3 weeks after the start of treatment was observed in patients with durable benefit (n of about 20, p = 0.022).

V sheds 3 bases and J sheds 5 bases, leaving 20 bases between their ends. Reading the germline V gene (reference sequence) gives CDR1 GTSNPN and CDR2 SVGIG. The CDR3 has 16 amino acids, counting the end cysteine and phenylalanine. The entry retains the CDR3 DNA only, 48 bases that are in frame from base 1. A total of around 30 patients with locally advanced or metastatic urothelial carcinoma, treated at Memorial Sloan Kettering on a trial protocol, made up the cohort. Peripheral blood mononuclear cells were collected from each patient pretreatment and during treatment, giving between 1 and 8 total time points per patient. The Qiagen DNeasy Blood extraction kit was used to purify genomic DNA from total PBMCs and tumor samples. PBMCs were collected pretreatment and during treatment, and were isolated and stored as previously described. To estimate absolute template abundance from read counts, synthetic TCR analog templates were spiked into each PCR. Using the immunoSEQ assay, TCRbeta CDR3 regions were amplified from genomic DNA with bias-controlled V and J gene primers. Sequencing of rearranged TCRbeta segments was done at approximately 20X coverage. The authors' pipeline ran thus. Clustering was used to correct sequencing errors, and CDR3s were annotated against IMGT so that V, D and J genes could be assigned. Only productive TCRbeta rearrangements were used in downstream analyses, excluding out-of-frame or stop-codon sequences. Clonality was computed as one minus Shannon entropy normalized by the log of the number of unique productive sequences. Fisher's exact test with Benjamini-Hochberg correction, using a cutoff of adjusted p below 0.01, was how clones that differed between time points or between blood and tumor were identified. As stored in TCRdb, this immuneACCESS dataset retains in-frame rearrangements with V and J assigned. A fraction of the clones does not appear; measured against another copy, unresolved V genes explain less than half of the discrepancy, and the remainder lacks a known reason. D and trimming were read from the DNA, whereas the V and J calls and clone size are those reported in that table. For this sample the table gives under 45,000 clones, of which 70% to 85% were detected only once. The ten largest clonotypes hold more than 15% of the sample.

As for this clone: Its antigen remains undetermined. No much larger clone is present one base from it, and per-base qualities are unavailable.

This clonotype was obtained from a man between 60 and 75 years old with urothelial cancer. In this chain, TRBV30 is recombined with TRBJ1-3; the D gene is possibly TRBD1, with 6 bases matching. The source was PBMCs, collected around atezolizumab (anti-PD-L1) treatment. The nucleotide sequence reads as follows: TGTGCCTGGAGCCCCTGGGGCAGGGGAAGAAGAAACACCATATATTTT. Translated, it reads CAWSPWGRGRRNTIYF.